These 27 T cell receptor beta chains were all obtained from the same sample, sequenced in a study of blood T cell repertoires in COVID-19. TCRdb's table, derived via immunoSEQ multiplex PCR, lists solely in-frame clones and lacks some. The data show about 140,000 clones, roughly 80% seen once. The sequenced sample was peripheral blood. These TCRs come from a woman between 50 and 59 years old with active or convalescent COVID-19.

This sequence joins TRBV3-1 (or the pseudogene TRBV3-2) and TRBJ1-2, with 7 positions matching TRBD1. Trimming removed 1 base from V and 3 bases from J; junction bases left unmatched: 2. Germline CDR1 LGHDT, CDR2 YNNKEL (reference sequence). This CDR3 is built from 14 residues. The CDR3 is CASSQGGTDYGYTF. As DNA, the CDR3 is TGTGCCAGCAGCCAAGGTGGGACAGACTATGGCTACACCTTC.

CDR3 sequence reads: CASCGGGSPDTQYF. In DNA form, the CDR3 reads TGTGCCAGCTGCGGGGGCGGGAGTCCAGATACGCAGTATTTT. This rearrangement joins TRBV28 to TRBJ2-3; weak D call: TRBD2 (7 bases). The V end was cut by 8 bases, the J end by 4 bases, with 16 bases between. This CDR3 is 14 amino acids long. From germline, CDR1 is MDHEN and CDR2 SYDVKM.

V usage is TRBV10-3 and J usage is TRBJ2-3; D is ambiguous. V dropped 10 bases and J dropped 2 bases, with 16 bases sitting between them. Germline values: CDR1 ENHRY, CDR2 SYGVKD. The CDR3 contains 14 residues. Written as DNA, the CDR3 is TGTGCCACTGGAAGAGAGGTCACCACAGATACGCAGTATTTT. Residues: CATGREVTTDTQYF.

The chain joins TRBV30 to TRBJ1-1, with 9 nucleotides matching TRBD1. Trimming removed 0 bases from V and 1 base from J; junction bases left unmatched: 3. In germline, CDR1 is GTSNPN, CDR2 SVGIG (reference sequence). The CDR3 has 15 residues. CDR3 residues: CAWSVQGAGNTEAFF. The CDR3 bases are TGTGCCTGGAGTGTACAGGGGGCTGGGAACACTGAAGCTTTCTTT.

In its sample, this clone was seen many times. This rearrangement joins TRBV5-6 to TRBJ1-2, with 10 positions matching TRBD1. V trimming: 2 bases; J trimming: 4 bases; junction bases outside the gene matches: 5. The CDR3 is 15 amino acids. Germline V gene data show CDR1 as SGHDT and CDR2 as YYEEEE. The CDR3 nucleotides are TGTGCCAGCAGCTTCCCGGGACAGGGGTTCTATGGCTACACCTTC. The encoded protein is CASSFPGQGFYGYTF. The full variable domain, with the rest looked up from reference TRBV5-6 and TRBJ1-2, is DAGVTQSPTHLIKTRGQQVTLRCSPKSGHDTVSWYQQALGQGPQFIFQYYEEEERQRGNFPDRFSGHQFPNYSSELNVNALLLGDSALYLCASSFPGQGFYGYTFGSGTRLTVV.

This clone was recorded a few times. This chain connects TRBV9 to TRBJ2-3; D unclear. In germline, CDR1 is SGDLS, CDR2 YYNGEE. Between the trimmed V and J ends, which lost 7 bases and 0 bases, there was a span of 9 bases. This CDR3 comprises 13 residues. The CDR3 region has the DNA TGTGCCAGCGACAACCTTAGCACAGATACGCAGTATTTT. This translates into CASDNLSTDTQYF.

The J gene is TRBJ1-1, the V gene TRBV30, with D unclear. The CDR3 length is 13 residues. Trimming shortened V by 0 bases and J by 1 base, and 6 bases separated the two germline ends. Per germline, CDR1 GTSNPN and CDR2 SVGIG (reference sequence). The CDR3 region is CAWSVNGNTEAFF. The CDR3, as DNA: TGTGCCTGGAGTGTAAACGGGAACACTGAAGCTTTCTTT.

On this clone itself: A read error is possible here, since a much larger clone lies one base away. The rearrangement joins TRBV7-3 to TRBJ2-1; 9 bases are shared with TRBD2. From germline, CDR1 is SGHTA and CDR2 FQGTGA. The CDR3 totals 15 residues. J was trimmed by 8 bases and V by 1 base; bases with no gene match: 6. The CDR3 protein is CASSLNAGGMDEQFF. In DNA form, the CDR3 reads TGTGCCAGCAGCTTAAACGCGGGGGGGATGGATGAGCAGTTCTTC.

This clone showed up many times. The chain couples TRBV3-1 (or the pseudogene TRBV3-2) to TRBJ2-7, with D perhaps TRBD2 (6 bases). V lost 0 bases to trimming and J lost 0 bases, with 9 bases between them. Germline V lookup: CDR1 LGHDT, CDR2 YNNKEL (reference sequence). The CDR3 totals 15 residues. The DNA of the CDR3 is TGTGCCAGCAGCCAAGATGACGGGAGCTCCTACGAGCAGTACTTC. Its protein product is CASSQDDGSSYEQYF.

The CDR3 nucleotides read TGTGCCACCATCATATCGGGGGGCGTGAACTATGGCTACACCTTC. It specifies CATIISGGVNYGYTF. The chain uses TRBV28 and TRBJ1-2, with TRBD1 as a possible D gene (6 bases). This CDR3 spans 15 amino acids. V dropped 10 bases and J dropped 2 bases, with 20 bases sitting between them. The germline V gene has CDR1 MDHEN and CDR2 SYDVKM.

V is TRBV7-6 and J is TRBJ2-5, with 7 nucleotides matching TRBD2. This CDR3 is built from 13 residues. Trimming cost V 0 bases and J 5 bases; bases outside gene matches: 0. CDR1 SGHVS and CDR2 FNYEAQ come from the germline V gene. As DNA, the CDR3 is TGTGCCAGCAGCTTAGCGCGGGGGGAGACCCAGTACTTC. Its protein product is CASSLARGETQYF.

The rearrangement links TRBV7-2 to TRBJ2-3; D ambiguous. The CDR3 contains 14 residues. V was trimmed by 4 bases and J by 1 base, leaving 9 bases between them. The germline V gene has CDR1 SGHTA and CDR2 FQGNSA. The CDR3 spells CASSSRAGTDTQYF. DNA of the CDR3: TGTGCCAGCAGCTCGCGTGCGGGCACAGATACGCAGTATTTT.

V usage is TRBV29-1 and J usage is TRBJ2-7, with 9 bases aligning to TRBD2. V shed 6 bases, J shed 7 bases, and the junction held 10 bases outside the gene matches. Germline values: CDR1 SQVTM, CDR2 ANQGSEA. The CDR3 is made up of 13 amino acids. The DNA of the CDR3 is TGCAGCGTCGGGAGGGGACTAGCAGCAGAGCAGTACTTC. Translating gives CSVGRGLAAEQYF.

The chain combines TRBV30 with TRBJ2-5; possible D gene TRBD1, 6 bases. V was shortened by 3 bases and J by 7 bases, with 21 bases between the two germline ends. This CDR3 contains 15 residues. Germline CDR1 reads GTSNPN; CDR2 reads SVGIG (reference sequence). This CDR3 reads CAWSDEMPGVGTQYF. The CDR3 DNA follows: TGTGCCTGGAGCGACGAAATGCCAGGGGTGGGGACCCAGTACTTC.

The V gene is TRBV19, the J gene TRBJ2-3; the match to TRBD1 covers 8 bases. The V gene's germline CDR1 is LNHDA and CDR2 SQIVND (reference sequence). Losses at the gene ends were 6 bases for V and 4 bases for J; bases not matched to a gene: 9. The CDR3 spans 15 residues. The CDR3 sequence is CASSPGQATADTQYF. As DNA, the CDR3 is TGTGCCAGTAGCCCGGGACAGGCGACAGCAGATACGCAGTATTTT.

CDR3 protein: CASSQDREETQYF. CDR3 DNA: TGTGCCAGCAGCCAAGACAGGGAAGAGACCCAGTACTTC. The chain carries TRBV11-3 and TRBJ2-5; 7 bases match TRBD1. The V and J ends lost 5 bases and 3 bases, in that order; junction bases with no gene match: 3. This CDR3 has 13 residues. Germline-derived CDR1 and CDR2 are SGHNT and YENEEA.

The CDR3 nucleotides are TGTGCCAGCAGCCCTATCGGGAATCAGCCCCAGCATTTT. Encoded protein: CASSPIGNQPQHF. The chain uses TRBV28 and TRBJ1-5, with D uncertain. Germline CDR1 reads MDHEN; CDR2 reads SYDVKM. Trimming took off 6 bases at V and 4 bases at J, with 10 bases between the two ends. The CDR3 runs to 13 residues.

This chain uses TRBV18 with TRBJ1-2, with 7 bases lining up with TRBD1. V trimming: 1 base; J trimming: 1 base; junction bases outside the gene matches: 6. Germline assignment: CDR1 KGHSH and CDR2 LQKENI. The CDR3 covers 16 residues. In DNA, the CDR3 is TGTGCCAGCTCACCACAACAGGGGAAGAATAACTATGGCTACACCTTC. The encoded protein is CASSPQQGKNNYGYTF.

CDR3 sequence (DNA): TGCGCCAGCAGCCAAGAGTTGGCAGGGGGGAGCTACGAGCAGTACTTC. It translates to CASSQELAGGSYEQYF. This chain joins TRBV4-1 and TRBJ2-7, with D perhaps TRBD1 (7 bases). This CDR3 spans 16 amino acids. Germline CDR1 is MGHRA and CDR2 is YSYEKL. Trimming pared 0 bases from V and 3 bases from J, leaving 15 bases between.

The V and J genes are TRBV6-2 or TRBV6-3 and TRBJ1-5; 7 bases line up with TRBD1. Germline V lookup: CDR1 MNHEY, CDR2 SVGEGT. The junction had 16 bases not matched to a gene; V was cut back by 2 bases and J by 0 bases. The CDR3 runs to 20 residues. As DNA, the CDR3 is TGTGCCAGCAGTTACGAGAACCGGGACAGAGTCATGTATAGCAATCAGCCCCAGCATTTT. Its translation: CASSYENRDRVMYSNQPQHF.

The J gene is TRBJ2-7, the V gene TRBV7-2; 10 bases agree with TRBD1. Germline CDR1 and CDR2: SGHTA and FQGNSA. This CDR3 is built from 14 residues. V was clipped by 4 bases and J by 5 bases; unmatched bases: 5. The CDR3 DNA reads as TGTGCCAGCAGCTCCGGGACAGGGGTCCACGAGCAGTACTTC. Translation: CASSSGTGVHEQYF. Supplemented by reference TRBV7-2 and TRBJ2-7, the full variable domain reads GAGVSQSPSNKVTEKGKDVELRCDPISGHTALYWYRQSLGQGLEFLIYFQGNSAPDKSGLPSDRFSAERTGGSVSTLTIQRTQQEDSAVYLCASSSGTGVHEQYFGPGTRLTVT.

V is TRBV4-1 and J is TRBJ1-2, with 7 nucleotides matching TRBD1. The CDR3 totals 15 residues. Trimming cost V 0 bases and J 6 bases; bases outside gene matches: 7. Germline values: CDR1 MGHRA, CDR2 YSYEKL. CDR3 residues: CASSQEPSGGHGYTF. The CDR3 DNA follows: TGCGCCAGCAGCCAAGAACCGTCAGGGGGGCATGGCTACACCTTC.

The J gene is TRBJ2-7, the V gene TRBV2; 11 positions agree with TRBD1. The CDR3 covers 15 residues. J lost 4 bases, V lost 5 bases, and 7 bases had no gene match. Germline V gene lookup returns CDR1 SNHLY and CDR2 FYNNEI. The CDR3 DNA reads as TGTGCCAGCAGTAGTGGACAGGGGGCGCCGTACGAGCAGTACTTC. Protein: CASSSGQGAPYEQYF.

This clone was detected only once. J is TRBJ1-2 and V is TRBV11-1; 9 bases are shared with TRBD1. Germline V gives CDR1 SGHAT, CDR2 FQDESV (reference sequence). The CDR3 contains 14 residues. J gave up 5 bases and V 3 bases, and 4 bases lay outside the gene matches. Here the CDR3 reads CASSLDRGEYGYTF. In DNA form, the CDR3 reads TGTGCCAGCAGCTTGGACAGGGGCGAGTATGGCTACACCTTC. The whole variable domain, remainder taken from reference TRBV11-1 and TRBJ1-2, is EAEVAQSPRYKITEKSQAVAFWCDPISGHATLYWYRQILGQGPELLVQFQDESVVDDSQLPKDRFSAERLKGVDSTLKIQPAELGDSAMYLCASSLDRGEYGYTFGSGTRLTVV.

This rearrangement joins TRBV7-2 to TRBJ2-1, with D maybe TRBD1 (5 bases). There are 14 residues in the CDR3. CDR1 SGHTA and CDR2 FQGNSA come from the germline V gene. The ends were cut back, 5 bases at V and 8 bases at J, with 16 bases in the middle. CDR3 loop: CASSPRQGEHEQFF. The CDR3 nucleotides are TGTGCCAGCAGCCCGAGGCAGGGCGAACATGAGCAGTTCTTC.

This rearrangement joins TRBV20-1 to TRBJ2-1; TRBD2 is a possible D gene (5 bases). Trimming took 3 bases from V and 10 from J, leaving 10 bases between them. Looked up from germline, CDR1 is DFQATT and CDR2 is SNEGSKA (reference sequence). This CDR3 region has 11 residues. The CDR3: CSASGLAEQFF. In nucleotides, the CDR3 is TGCAGTGCTAGTGGTCTAGCCGAGCAGTTCTTC.

This clone was counted only a few times. This rearrangement joins TRBV30 to TRBJ2-1; D may be TRBD2 (5 bases). The V and J ends lost 0 bases and 0 bases respectively, with 9 bases between them. CDR1 is GTSNPN and CDR2 is SVGIG in the germline V gene (reference sequence). CDR3 length equals 15 residues. CDR3 in amino acids: CAWSVGSGSYNEQFF. As DNA, the CDR3 is TGTGCCTGGAGTGTGGGGAGCGGCTCCTACAATGAGCAGTTCTTC.